The clone carrying this T cell receptor (beta chain) was recorded a few times. Its target is unknown. This record belongs to a study of OX40 agonist ivuxolimab in advanced cancers. General observations from the study: CD4+ T cells averaged fewer expanded clones than CD8+ T cells.

Sequencing used immunoSEQ multiplex PCR; TCRdb keeps in-frame clones, though not all of them. The table includes under 80,000 clones, just under 95% detected once. Germline loops: CDR1 SNHLY, CDR2 FYNNEI. The CDR3 has 12 residues. V lost 4 bases and J 2 bases, leaving 5 bases between the germline ends. The receptor was isolated from an adult with an advanced solid tumor such as melanoma, head and neck, liver or kidney cancer. The material was CD4+ or CD8+ T cells sorted from blood, obtained in a trial of the OX40 agonist ivuxolimab. V usage is TRBV2 and J usage is TRBJ1-2; maybe TRBD1 (5 bases). DNA for the CDR3: TGTGCCAGCAGTGGGGACAACTATGGCTACACCTTC. Its protein product is CASSGDNYGYTF.